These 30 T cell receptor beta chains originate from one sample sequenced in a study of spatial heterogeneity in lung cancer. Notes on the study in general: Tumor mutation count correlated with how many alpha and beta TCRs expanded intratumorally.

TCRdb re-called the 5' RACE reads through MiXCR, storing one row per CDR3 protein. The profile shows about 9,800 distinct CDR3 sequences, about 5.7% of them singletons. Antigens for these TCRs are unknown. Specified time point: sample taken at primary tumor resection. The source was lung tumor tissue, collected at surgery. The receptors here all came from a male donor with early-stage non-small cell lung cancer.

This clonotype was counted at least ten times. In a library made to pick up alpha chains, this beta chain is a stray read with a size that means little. This CDR3 is CASSQDPLGGGYVLEKLFF. CDR3 in DNA: TGTGCCAGCAGCCAAGATCCCCTCGGAGGGGGGTACGTTTTGGAAAAACTGTTTTTT. This chain connects TRBV4-2 to TRBJ1-4; tentatively, D is TRBD1 (6 bases). V lost 0 bases, J lost 8 bases, and 25 bases lay in between. The germline V gene encodes CDR1 LGHNA and CDR2 YNFKEQ. The CDR3 consists of 19 residues.

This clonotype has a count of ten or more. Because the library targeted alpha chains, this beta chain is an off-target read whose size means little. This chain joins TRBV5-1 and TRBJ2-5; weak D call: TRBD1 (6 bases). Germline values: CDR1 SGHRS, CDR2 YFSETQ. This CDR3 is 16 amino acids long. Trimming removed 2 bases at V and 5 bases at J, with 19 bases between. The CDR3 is CASSFGAGEVRETQYF. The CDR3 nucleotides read TGCGCCAGCAGCTTCGGGGCAGGGGAAGTCCGGGAGACCCAGTACTTC.

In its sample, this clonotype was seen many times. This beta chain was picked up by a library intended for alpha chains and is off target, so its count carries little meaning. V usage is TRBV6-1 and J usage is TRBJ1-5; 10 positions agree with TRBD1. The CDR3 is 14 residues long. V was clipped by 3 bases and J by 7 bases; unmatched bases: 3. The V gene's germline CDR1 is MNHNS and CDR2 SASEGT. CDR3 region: CASSEGQGRQPQHF. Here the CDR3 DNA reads TGTGCCAGCAGTGAGGGACAGGGGAGGCAGCCCCAGCATTTT.

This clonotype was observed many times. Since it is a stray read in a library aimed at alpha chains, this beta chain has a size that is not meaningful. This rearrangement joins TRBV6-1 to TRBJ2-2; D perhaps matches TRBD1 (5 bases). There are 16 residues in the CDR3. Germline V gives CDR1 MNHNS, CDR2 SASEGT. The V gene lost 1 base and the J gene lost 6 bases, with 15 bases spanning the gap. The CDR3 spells CASSEGSSGRAGELFF. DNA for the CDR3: TGTGCCAGCAGTGAAGGGAGTTCAGGGCGAGCCGGGGAGCTGTTTTTT.

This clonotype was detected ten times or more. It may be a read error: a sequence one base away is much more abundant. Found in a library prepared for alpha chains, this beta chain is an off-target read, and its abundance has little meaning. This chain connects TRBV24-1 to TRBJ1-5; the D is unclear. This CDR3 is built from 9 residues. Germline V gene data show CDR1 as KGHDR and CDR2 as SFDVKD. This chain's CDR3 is CATSQSQHF. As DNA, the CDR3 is TGTGCCACCAGTCAGTCCCAGCATTTT.

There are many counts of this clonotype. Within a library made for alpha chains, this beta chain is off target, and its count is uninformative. CDR3 bases: TGTGCCAGCAGGGCCGGGCCAGGCACTGAAGCTTTCTTT. Translating gives CASRAGPGTEAFF. This chain uses TRBV2 with TRBJ1-1; D not resolved. Trimming removed 6 bases from V and 4 bases from J, with 12 bases in between. CDR1 and CDR2 from the germline V gene are SNHLY and FYNNEI. The length of the CDR3 is 13 residues.

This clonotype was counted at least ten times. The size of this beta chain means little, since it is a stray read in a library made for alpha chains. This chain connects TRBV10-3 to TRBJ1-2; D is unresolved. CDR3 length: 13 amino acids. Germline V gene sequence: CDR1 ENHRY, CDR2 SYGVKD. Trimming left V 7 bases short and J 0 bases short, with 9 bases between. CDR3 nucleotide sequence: TGTGCCATCAACGACGGCACTAACTATGGCTACACCTTC. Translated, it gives CAINDGTNYGYTF.

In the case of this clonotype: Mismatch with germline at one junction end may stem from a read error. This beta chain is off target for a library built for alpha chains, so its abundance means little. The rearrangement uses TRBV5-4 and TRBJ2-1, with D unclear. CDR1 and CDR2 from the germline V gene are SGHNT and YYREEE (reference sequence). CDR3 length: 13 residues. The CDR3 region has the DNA TGTGTCAGCAGCTTAAGGATGTACAATGAGCAGTTCTTC. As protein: CVSSLRMYNEQFF.

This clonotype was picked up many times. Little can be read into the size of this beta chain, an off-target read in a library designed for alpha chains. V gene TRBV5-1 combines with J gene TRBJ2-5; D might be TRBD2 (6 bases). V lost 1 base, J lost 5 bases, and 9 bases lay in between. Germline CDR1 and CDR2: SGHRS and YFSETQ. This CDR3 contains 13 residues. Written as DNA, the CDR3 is TGCGCCAGCAGCTTGTTCGCGGGGGAGACCCAGTACTTC. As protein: CASSLFAGETQYF.

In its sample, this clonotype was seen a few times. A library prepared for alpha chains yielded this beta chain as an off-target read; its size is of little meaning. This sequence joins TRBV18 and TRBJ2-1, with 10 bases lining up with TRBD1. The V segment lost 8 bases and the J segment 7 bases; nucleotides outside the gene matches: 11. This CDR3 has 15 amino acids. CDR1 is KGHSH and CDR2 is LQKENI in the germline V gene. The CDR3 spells CASTHRQGALNEQFF. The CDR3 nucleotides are TGTGCCAGCACCCATCGACAGGGGGCATTGAATGAGCAGTTCTTC.

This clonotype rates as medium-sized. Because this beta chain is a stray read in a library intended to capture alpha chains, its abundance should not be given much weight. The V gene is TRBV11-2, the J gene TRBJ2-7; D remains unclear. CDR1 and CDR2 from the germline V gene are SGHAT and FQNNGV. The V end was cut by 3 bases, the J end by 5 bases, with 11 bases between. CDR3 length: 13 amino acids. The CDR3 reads CASSFSQDHEQYV. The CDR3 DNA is TGTGCCAGCAGCTTCTCCCAGGACCACGAGCAGTACGTC.

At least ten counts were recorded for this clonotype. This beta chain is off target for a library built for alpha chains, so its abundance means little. In nucleotides, the CDR3 is TGTGCCTGGCAGGGGGCGAGTAATAATTCACCCCTCCACTTT. As protein: CAWQGASNNSPLHF. V is TRBV30 and J is TRBJ1-6; 8 bases match TRBD1. The CDR3 contains 14 residues. Germline-derived CDR1 and CDR2 are GTSNPN and SVGIG (reference sequence). V lost 5 bases to trimming and J lost 5 bases; unmatched junction nucleotides: 5.

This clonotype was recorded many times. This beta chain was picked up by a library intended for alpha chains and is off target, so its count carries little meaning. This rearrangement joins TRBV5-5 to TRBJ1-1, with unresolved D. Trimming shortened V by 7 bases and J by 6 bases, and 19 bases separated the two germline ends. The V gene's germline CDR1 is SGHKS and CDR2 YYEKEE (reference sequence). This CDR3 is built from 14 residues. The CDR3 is CASRGGNVKPEAFF. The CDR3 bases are TGTGCCAGCCGTGGTGGAAATGTGAAGCCTGAAGCTTTCTTT.

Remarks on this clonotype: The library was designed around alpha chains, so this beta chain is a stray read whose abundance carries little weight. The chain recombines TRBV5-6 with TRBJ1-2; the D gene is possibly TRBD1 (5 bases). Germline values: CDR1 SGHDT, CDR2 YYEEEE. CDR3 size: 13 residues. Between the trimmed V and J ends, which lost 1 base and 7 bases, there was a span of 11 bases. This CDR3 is CASSLMGPLGYTF. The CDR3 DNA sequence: TGTGCCAGCAGCTTGATGGGGCCGCTTGGCTACACCTTC.

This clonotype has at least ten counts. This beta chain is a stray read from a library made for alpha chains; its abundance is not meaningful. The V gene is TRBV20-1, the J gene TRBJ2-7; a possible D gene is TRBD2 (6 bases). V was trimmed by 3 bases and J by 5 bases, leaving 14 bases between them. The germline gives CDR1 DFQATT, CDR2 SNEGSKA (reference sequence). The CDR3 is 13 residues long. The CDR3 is CSARRQGGHEQYF. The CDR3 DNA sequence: TGCAGTGCTAGGAGGCAGGGAGGCCACGAGCAGTACTTC.

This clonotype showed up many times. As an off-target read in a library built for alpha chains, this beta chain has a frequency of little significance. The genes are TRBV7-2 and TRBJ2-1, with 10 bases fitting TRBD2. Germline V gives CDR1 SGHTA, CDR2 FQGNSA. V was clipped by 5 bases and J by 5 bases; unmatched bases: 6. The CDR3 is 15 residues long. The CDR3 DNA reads TGTGCCAGCAGCACCTTAGCGGGGGGTAACAATGAGCAGTTCTTC. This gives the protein CASSTLAGGNNEQFF.

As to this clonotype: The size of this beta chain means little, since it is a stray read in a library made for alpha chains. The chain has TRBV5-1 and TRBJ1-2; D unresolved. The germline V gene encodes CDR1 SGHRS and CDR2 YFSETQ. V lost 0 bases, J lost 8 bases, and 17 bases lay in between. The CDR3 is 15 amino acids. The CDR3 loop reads CASSLAPQSLMGYTF. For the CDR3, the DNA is TGCGCCAGCAGCTTGGCCCCTCAGTCCCTTATGGGCTACACCTTC.

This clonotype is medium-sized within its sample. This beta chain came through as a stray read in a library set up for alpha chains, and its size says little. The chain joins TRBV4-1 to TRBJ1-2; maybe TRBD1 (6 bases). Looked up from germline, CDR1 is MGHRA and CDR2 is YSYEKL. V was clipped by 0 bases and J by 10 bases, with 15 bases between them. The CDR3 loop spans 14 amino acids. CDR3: CASSQDQAGAPYTF. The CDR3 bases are TGCGCCAGCAGCCAAGATCAGGCAGGGGCCCCCTACACCTTC.

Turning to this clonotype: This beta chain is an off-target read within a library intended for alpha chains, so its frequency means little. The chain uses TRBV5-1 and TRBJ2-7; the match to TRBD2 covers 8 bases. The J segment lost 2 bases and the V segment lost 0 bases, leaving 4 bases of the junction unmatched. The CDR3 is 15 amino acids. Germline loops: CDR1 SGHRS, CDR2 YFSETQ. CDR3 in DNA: TGCGCCAGCAGCTTGGCAGCGGGAGTCCCCTACGAGCAGTACTTC. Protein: CASSLAAGVPYEQYF.

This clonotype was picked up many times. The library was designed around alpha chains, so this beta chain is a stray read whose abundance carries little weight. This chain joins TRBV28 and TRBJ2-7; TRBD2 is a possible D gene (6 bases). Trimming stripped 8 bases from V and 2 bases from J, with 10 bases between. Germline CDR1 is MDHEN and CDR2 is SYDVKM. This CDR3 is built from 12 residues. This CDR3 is CASGDFTYEQYF. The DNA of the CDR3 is TGTGCCAGCGGGGACTTTACCTACGAGCAGTACTTC.

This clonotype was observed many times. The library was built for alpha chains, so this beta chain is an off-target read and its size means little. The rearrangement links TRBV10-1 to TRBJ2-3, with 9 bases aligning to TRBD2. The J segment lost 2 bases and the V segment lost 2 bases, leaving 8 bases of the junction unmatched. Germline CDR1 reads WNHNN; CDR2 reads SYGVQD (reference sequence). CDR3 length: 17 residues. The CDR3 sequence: CASSETSVAGVTDTQYF. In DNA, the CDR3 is TGCGCCAGCAGTGAGACTAGTGTAGCGGGGGTCACAGATACGCAGTATTTT.

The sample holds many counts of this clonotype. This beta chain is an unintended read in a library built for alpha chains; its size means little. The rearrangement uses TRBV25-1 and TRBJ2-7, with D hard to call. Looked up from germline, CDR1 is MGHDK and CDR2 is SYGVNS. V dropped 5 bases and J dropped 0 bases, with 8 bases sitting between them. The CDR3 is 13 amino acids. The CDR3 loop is CASSNSGSYEQYF. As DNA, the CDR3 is TGTGCCAGCAGTAACTCAGGCTCCTACGAGCAGTACTTC.

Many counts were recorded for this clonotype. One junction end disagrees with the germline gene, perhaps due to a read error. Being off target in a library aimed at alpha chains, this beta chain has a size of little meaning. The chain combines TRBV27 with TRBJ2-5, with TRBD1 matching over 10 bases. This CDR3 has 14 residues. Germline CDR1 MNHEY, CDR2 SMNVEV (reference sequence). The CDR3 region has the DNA TGTGCCAGCAGTTCCGACAGGGGGCAAGGGACCCAGTACTTC. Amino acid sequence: CASSSDRGQGTQYF.

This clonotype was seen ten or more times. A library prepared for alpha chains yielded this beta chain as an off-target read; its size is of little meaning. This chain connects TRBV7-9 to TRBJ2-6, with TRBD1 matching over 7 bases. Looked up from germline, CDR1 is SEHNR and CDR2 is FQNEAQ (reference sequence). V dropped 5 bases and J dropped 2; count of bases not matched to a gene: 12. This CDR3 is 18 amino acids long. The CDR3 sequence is CASSPQTGILPGANVLTF. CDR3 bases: TGTGCCAGCAGCCCCCAGACAGGGATTCTCCCTGGGGCCAACGTCCTGACTTTC.

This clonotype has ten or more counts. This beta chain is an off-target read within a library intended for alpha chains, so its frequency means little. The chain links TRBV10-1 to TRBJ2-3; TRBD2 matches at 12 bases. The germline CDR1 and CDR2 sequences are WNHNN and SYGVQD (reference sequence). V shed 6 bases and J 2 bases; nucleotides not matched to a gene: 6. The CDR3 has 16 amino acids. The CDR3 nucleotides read TGCGCCAGCAGCCCAGGACTAGCGGGATCCACAGATACGCAGTATTTT. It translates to CASSPGLAGSTDTQYF.

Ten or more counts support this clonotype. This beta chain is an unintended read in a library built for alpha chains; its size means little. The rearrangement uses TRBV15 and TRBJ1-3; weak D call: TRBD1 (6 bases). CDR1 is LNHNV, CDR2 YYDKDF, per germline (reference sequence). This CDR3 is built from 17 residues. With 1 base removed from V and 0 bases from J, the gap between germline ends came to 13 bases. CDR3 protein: CATSRVRTVSSGNTIYF. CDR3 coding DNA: TGTGCCACCAGCAGAGTTCGGACAGTGAGCTCTGGAAACACCATATATTTT. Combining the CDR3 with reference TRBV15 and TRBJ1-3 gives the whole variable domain DAMVIQNPRYQVTQFGKPVTLSCSQTLNHNVMYWYQQKSSQAPKLLFHYYDKDFNNEADTPDNFQSRRPNTSFCFLDIRSPGLGDTAMYLCATSRVRTVSSGNTIYFGEGSWLTVV.

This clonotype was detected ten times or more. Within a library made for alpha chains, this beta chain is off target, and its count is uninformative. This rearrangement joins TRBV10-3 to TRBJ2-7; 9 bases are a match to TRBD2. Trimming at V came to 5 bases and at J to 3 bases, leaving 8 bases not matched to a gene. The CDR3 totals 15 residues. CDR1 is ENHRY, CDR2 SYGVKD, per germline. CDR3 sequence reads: CAISPGLAKNYEQYF. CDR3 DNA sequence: TGTGCCATCAGTCCGGGACTAGCCAAGAACTACGAGCAGTACTTC.

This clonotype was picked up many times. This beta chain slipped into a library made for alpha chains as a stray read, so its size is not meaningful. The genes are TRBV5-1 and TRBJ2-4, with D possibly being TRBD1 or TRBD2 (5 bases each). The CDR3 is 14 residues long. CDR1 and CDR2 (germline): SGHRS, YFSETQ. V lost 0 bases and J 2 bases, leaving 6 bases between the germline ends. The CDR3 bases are TGCGCCAGCAGCTTGGGGGGACCCAAAAACATTCAGTACTTC. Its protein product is CASSLGGPKNIQYF.

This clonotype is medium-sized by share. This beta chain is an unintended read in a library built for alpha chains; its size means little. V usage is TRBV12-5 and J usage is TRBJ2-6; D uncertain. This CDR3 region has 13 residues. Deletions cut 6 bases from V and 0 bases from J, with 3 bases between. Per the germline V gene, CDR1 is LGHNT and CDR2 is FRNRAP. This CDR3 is CASGASGANVLTF. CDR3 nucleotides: TGTGCTAGTGGCGCCTCTGGGGCCAACGTCCTGACTTTC. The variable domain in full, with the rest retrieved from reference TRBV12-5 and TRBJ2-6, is DARVTQTPRHKVTEMGQEVTMRCQPILGHNTVFWYRQTMMQGLELLAYFRNRAPLDDSGMPKDRFSAEMPDATLATLKIQPSEPRDSAVYFCASGASGANVLTFGAGSRLTVL.

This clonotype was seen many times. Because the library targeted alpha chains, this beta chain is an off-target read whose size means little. Written as DNA, the CDR3 is TGTGCCAGCAGCCAACCCCATCGGGAAAAACTGTTTTTT. Translating it yields CASSQPHREKLFF. The chain combines TRBV4-2 with TRBJ1-4; D is uncertain. This CDR3 is 13 amino acids long. The germline V gene encodes CDR1 LGHNA and CDR2 YNFKEQ. Trimming pared 2 bases from V and 8 bases from J, leaving 9 bases between.